This TCR beta chain was observed in a study of PD-L1 blockade in urothelial cancer. The overall study: Most patients, about nine tenths of the roughly 29, were males with bladder-origin cancer. Patients' histories included 0 to 3 prior chemotherapy regimens.

Noted time point: pretreatment peripheral blood. CDR1 and CDR2 from the germline V gene are SGHDT and YYEEEE. The V end was cut by 5 bases, the J end by 6 bases, with 15 bases between. CDR3 size: 13 residues. Profiled with immunoSEQ multiplex PCR; TCRdb holds only in-frame clones, not every one. The profile shows 55,000 to 85,000 clones, 80% to 85% of them singletons. This clone is a singleton in its sample. What it recognizes is unknown. Findings and caveats of the study: Tumor-associated clones in the blood of durable-benefit patients grew more at 3 weeks.

The rearrangement links TRBV5-6 to TRBJ2-7, with D perhaps TRBD2 (6 bases). The receptor was derived from a woman between 70 and 85 years old with urothelial cancer. Source: PBMCs, taken around atezolizumab (anti-PD-L1) treatment. The DNA of the CDR3 is TGTGCCAGCAGGGGGACTGCCGGGGGCGAGCAGTACTTC. Protein: CASRGTAGGEQYF.